This is a list of T cell receptor beta chains from one sample in a study of T cell repertoires in cytomegalovirus infection. Their recognized antigens are unknown. Each CDR3 protein is one row after TCRdb ran MiXCR on the reads. The sample carries fewer than 1,000,000 distinct CDR3 sequences, about a third recorded once. The specimen comprised cultured CD8+ T cells from PBMCs, sampled from culture after CMV antigen stimulation. Receptors originate from a human donor in good health (CMV status not recorded). Some clones in this sample may be carry-over from other donors' samples. Both conserved end residues are part of each CDR3. D genes are given only for firm matches. Where a row states a size, it is once, few, many or the class of an expanded clone; other rows omit it.

CDR3 DNA: TGCAGTGCTAGAGATATGGACGGCCTCTATGGCTACACCTTC; CDR3 protein: CSARDMDGLYGYTF; clone size: few; J gene: TRBJ1-2; D gene: -; V gene: TRBV20-1
CDR3 DNA: TGCGCCAGCAGCCAAGAGTTCTCGTCACAGGTCCACTATAGCACAGATACGCAGTATTTT; CDR3 protein: CASSQEFSSQVHYSTDTQYF; clone size: -; J gene: TRBJ2-3; D gene: -; V gene: TRBV4-1
CDR3 DNA: TGTGCCAGCAGTTCGGGACAGGCGGGCAATCAGCCCCAGCATTTT; CDR3 protein: CASSSGQAGNQPQHF; clone size: -; J gene: TRBJ1-5; D gene: TRBD1; V gene: TRBV27
CDR3 DNA: TGTGCCACTCCACGAACCACTGAAGCTTTCTTT; CDR3 protein: CATPRTTEAFF; clone size: few; J gene: TRBJ1-1; D gene: -; V gene: TRBV2
CDR3 DNA: TGTGCCAGCAGTGAATGGGATGGGGTGAACACTGAAGCTTTCTTT; CDR3 protein: CASSEWDGVNTEAFF; clone size: few; J gene: TRBJ1-1; D gene: -; V gene: TRBV2
CDR3 DNA: TGTGCCAGCAGCCCCGTGGGGGGGCAGTACTATGGCTACACCTTC; CDR3 protein: CASSPVGGQYYGYTF; clone size: -; J gene: TRBJ1-2; D gene: -; V gene: TRBV6-5
CDR3 DNA: TGTGCCAGCATTCCTAGCCAAGGGAGGTACAATGAGCAGTTCTTC; CDR3 protein: CASIPSQGRYNEQFF; clone size: -; J gene: TRBJ2-1; D gene: -; V gene: TRBV6-2/TRBV6-3
CDR3 DNA: TGTGCCAGCAGTCCCGGGACCCGCACAGATACGCAGTATTTT; CDR3 protein: CASSPGTRTDTQYF; clone size: few; J gene: TRBJ2-3; D gene: -; V gene: TRBV6-8
CDR3 DNA: TGTGCCAGCAGGGCGAATTACGAGCAGTACTTC; CDR3 protein: CASRANYEQYF; clone size: few; J gene: TRBJ2-7; D gene: -; V gene: TRBV27
CDR3 DNA: TGTGCCAGCAGTTACTCGAGGTACACAGCCCTCCAAGAGACCCAGTACTTC; CDR3 protein: CASSYSRYTALQETQYF; clone size: few; J gene: TRBJ2-5; D gene: -; V gene: TRBV6-6
CDR3 DNA: TGTGCCAGCAGTTCCTCAGACAGGGTCTTATACGAGCAGTACTTC; CDR3 protein: CASSSSDRVLYEQYF; clone size: few; J gene: TRBJ2-7; D gene: TRBD1; V gene: TRBV7-9
CDR3 DNA: TGTGCCAGTATTGGGATTGGACTAGCGGGGCCAGATACGCAGTATTTT; CDR3 protein: CASIGIGLAGPDTQYF; clone size: -; J gene: TRBJ2-3; D gene: TRBD2; V gene: TRBV28
CDR3 DNA: TGTGCCAGCAGCCCGGGGGGTCACGAGCAGTACTTC; CDR3 protein: CASSPGGHEQYF; clone size: few; J gene: TRBJ2-7; D gene: TRBD2; V gene: TRBV5-6
CDR3 DNA: TGTGCCAGCACCCTCGGACAAGTCAAAGATACGCAGTATTTT; CDR3 protein: CASTLGQVKDTQYF; clone size: many; J gene: TRBJ2-3; D gene: -; V gene: TRBV6-6
CDR3 DNA: TGTGCCAGAAGCTTAGAACCCCATCGGTTTAGCACAGATACGCAGTATTTT; CDR3 protein: CARSLEPHRFSTDTQYF; clone size: -; J gene: TRBJ2-3; D gene: -; V gene: TRBV7-2
CDR3 DNA: TGCAGCGTTGAAGAAGACGAGATTGAGACCGGGGAGCTGTTTTTT; CDR3 protein: CSVEEDEIETGELFF; clone size: few; J gene: TRBJ2-2; D gene: -; V gene: TRBV29-1
CDR3 DNA: TGTGCCAGCAGTCCAGGGGGAACCCTTAAAGAAAAACTGTTTTTT; CDR3 protein: CASSPGGTLKEKLFF; clone size: few; J gene: TRBJ1-4; D gene: TRBD1; V gene: TRBV27
CDR3 DNA: TGTGCCAGCAGTTTTTCCGCCTCACGCTACACCTTC; CDR3 protein: CASSFSASRYTF; clone size: -; J gene: TRBJ1-2; D gene: -; V gene: TRBV28
CDR3 DNA: TGTGCCAGCAGCTTTTGGGACCCATCTTACGGGGAGCTGTTTTTT; CDR3 protein: CASSFWDPSYGELFF; clone size: few; J gene: TRBJ2-2; D gene: -; V gene: TRBV13
CDR3 DNA: TGTGCCAGCTCGCGCACAGGGGTGAACACTGAAGCTTTCTTT; CDR3 protein: CASSRTGVNTEAFF; clone size: -; J gene: TRBJ1-1; D gene: TRBD1; V gene: TRBV18
CDR3 DNA: TGTGCCAGCAGCTTGCGAGGAGGGGACAATGAGCAGTTCTTC; CDR3 protein: CASSLRGGDNEQFF; clone size: many; J gene: TRBJ2-1; D gene: -; V gene: TRBV7-8
CDR3 DNA: TGTGCCAGCAGCCCGGGACAGCGCACAGATACGCAGTATTTT; CDR3 protein: CASSPGQRTDTQYF; clone size: many; J gene: TRBJ2-3; D gene: TRBD1; V gene: TRBV7-6
CDR3 DNA: TGTGCCACCCAGGACAGGGTAGACACTGAAGCTTTCTTT; CDR3 protein: CATQDRVDTEAFF; clone size: few; J gene: TRBJ1-1; D gene: TRBD1; V gene: TRBV12-3/TRBV12-4
CDR3 DNA: TGTGCCAGCAGCCCCAGTGGGCAGCCGGACTACAATGAGCAGTTCTTC; CDR3 protein: CASSPSGQPDYNEQFF; clone size: few; J gene: TRBJ2-1; D gene: -; V gene: TRBV12-3/TRBV12-4
CDR3 DNA: TGTGCCAGCAGTTATTATAGGGGGAGTCAGCCCCAGCATTTT; CDR3 protein: CASSYYRGSQPQHF; clone size: few; J gene: TRBJ1-5; D gene: -; V gene: TRBV6-5
CDR3 DNA: TGTGCCAGCAGCCCGCAACAGGGATGGGTCGGGGAGCTGTTTTTT; CDR3 protein: CASSPQQGWVGELFF; clone size: -; J gene: TRBJ2-2; D gene: -; V gene: TRBV14